A single sample is the source of the 9 T cell receptor beta chains below, sequenced in a study of post-analysis software for immune sequencing data. Findings and caveats of the study: Controls showed lower frequencies than patients for roughly 5 TRBV segments, and TRBV5-6, TRBV5-1 and TRBV20-1 were among these.

Unique molecular identifiers were built into the TCR beta cDNA libraries. Via MiXCR, TCRdb re-called the PCR reads, giving one row per CDR3 protein. The data show about 540,000 distinct CDR3 sequences, around 36% seen once. Antigens of these TCRs are unknown. The sample consisted of blood. All receptors derive from a girl under 18 with multiple sclerosis.

There are a few counts of this clonotype. This rearrangement joins TRBV7-9 to TRBJ2-1; D gene ambiguous. CDR3 length equals 15 residues. V was cut by 5 bases and J by 5 bases, with 16 bases left in between. The germline CDR1 and CDR2 sequences are SEHNR and FQNEAQ (reference sequence). DNA of the CDR3: TGTGCCAGCAGCCCGGTGGGGATTCGGGACAATGAGCAGTTCTTC. It is translated as CASSPVGIRDNEQFF.

This clonotype came up a few times. This rearrangement joins TRBV7-2 to TRBJ2-7; D is perhaps TRBD2 (5 bases). This CDR3 spans 15 amino acids. Per germline, CDR1 SGHTA and CDR2 FQGNSA. Trimming cost V 1 base and J 0 bases, with 10 bases left between them. In nucleotides, the CDR3 is TGTGCCAGCAGCTTAGTTGCGGGCGCCTCCTACGAGCAGTACTTC. Protein product: CASSLVAGASYEQYF.

The chain recombines TRBV7-9 with TRBJ1-2; no reliable D call. V lost 4 bases and J 3 bases, leaving 15 bases between the germline ends. The CDR3 loop spans 15 amino acids. Germline-derived CDR1 and CDR2 are SEHNR and FQNEAQ (reference sequence). For the CDR3, the DNA is TGTGCCAGCAGCTCCTCCGGCCAGGTGTACTATGGCTACACCTTC. This translates into CASSSSGQVYYGYTF.

The chain employs TRBV7-3 and TRBJ2-1, with 13 bases aligning to TRBD2. The CDR3 consists of 15 residues. Per the germline V gene, CDR1 is SGHTA and CDR2 is FQGTGA. With V trimmed by 3 bases and J by 9 bases, 5 bases remained unmatched. The CDR3 DNA reads TGTGCCAGCAGCTTGACTAGCGGGGGGAGGGGTGAGCAGTTCTTC. Encoded protein: CASSLTSGGRGEQFF.

This clonotype was counted a single time. V gene TRBV12-3 or TRBV12-4 combines with J gene TRBJ2-3, with D unclear. The V gene lost 5 bases and the J gene lost 0 bases, with 12 bases spanning the gap. CDR3 length: 15 amino acids. DNA for the CDR3: TGTGCCAGCAGTGTGGGAAGACCCAGCACAGATACGCAGTATTTT. Residues: CASSVGRPSTDTQYF.

This clonotype was picked up a small number of times. This chain connects TRBV7-2 to TRBJ2-5, with D possibly TRBD2 on 6 matching bases. The J call may be mistaken, given a closer DNA end match to TRBJ2-7. CDR1 SGHTA and CDR2 FQGNSA come from the germline V gene. This CDR3 has 15 amino acids. CDR3 DNA sequence: TGTGCCAGCAGCTTAGGCCATGCGGGGCCCTACGAGCAGTACTTC. Protein product: CASSLGHAGPYEQYF.

This clonotype was detected a few times. The V gene is TRBV20-1, the J gene TRBJ2-5; D ambiguous. The CDR3 has 10 residues. With 5 bases removed from V and 3 bases from J, the gap between germline ends came to 4 bases. Germline assignment: CDR1 DFQATT and CDR2 SNEGSKA (reference sequence). In DNA, the CDR3 is TGCAGTGCTCCAGAAGAGACCCAGTACTTC. It codes for CSAPEETQYF.

The chain has TRBV5-1 and TRBJ2-7; tentatively, D is TRBD1 (6 bases). The CDR3 consists of 15 residues. Trimming took off 3 bases at V and 2 bases at J, with 15 bases between the two ends. CDR1 and CDR2 (germline): SGHRS, YFSETQ. CDR3 nucleotide sequence: TGCGCCAGCAGCTACCTTCCCCAGGGGACCTACGAGCAGTACTTC. The encoded protein is CASSYLPQGTYEQYF.

The chain joins TRBV6-5 to TRBJ2-7; tentatively, D is TRBD1 or TRBD2 (6 bases each). The germline gives CDR1 MNHEY, CDR2 SVGAGI. V lost 7 bases, J lost 7 bases, and 17 bases lay in between. CDR3 length: 13 amino acids. The CDR3 bases are TGTGCCAGCATAGGGGGGTCTTACAATGAGCAGTACTTC. Residues: CASIGGSYNEQYF.